What follows are 20 T cell receptor beta chains derived from one specimen sequenced in a study of blood T cell repertoires in COVID-19. TCRdb keeps only in-frame clones here, not all; method: immunoSEQ multiplex PCR. Of 150,000 to 250,000 clones listed, approximately 82% are singletons. Material for sequencing was peripheral blood. The receptors here all came from a human donor with acute or convalescent COVID-19. The donor label of this sample is uncertain.

The chain uses TRBV9 and TRBJ2-3; D possibly corresponds to TRBD1 (5 bases). The CDR3 length is 16 residues. Trimming took off 1 base at V and 2 bases at J, with 14 bases between the two ends. Germline CDR1 and CDR2: SGDLS and YYNGEE. This chain's CDR3 is CASSVRQGSATDTQYF. The CDR3 DNA reads TGTGCCAGCAGCGTACGTCAGGGCAGTGCCACAGATACGCAGTATTTT.

The chain links TRBV7-8 to TRBJ2-5, with D possibly being TRBD1 (6 bases). Deletions cut 5 bases from V and 2 bases from J, with 15 bases between. Germline lookup yields CDR1 SGHVS and CDR2 FQNEAQ. This CDR3 region has 15 residues. This CDR3 is CASSLGALWQETQYF. CDR3 bases: TGTGCCAGCAGCCTGGGGGCTCTGTGGCAAGAGACCCAGTACTTC. The full variable domain, completed using reference TRBV7-8 and TRBJ2-5, is GAGVSQSPRYKVAKRGQDVALRCDPISGHVSLFWYQQALGQGPEFLTYFQNEAQLDKSGLPSDRFFAERPEGSVSTLKIQRTQQEDSAVYLCASSLGALWQETQYFGPGTRLLVL.

The chain recombines TRBV27 with TRBJ2-7; possible D gene TRBD1, 6 bases. Germline values: CDR1 MNHEY, CDR2 SMNVEV (reference sequence). The CDR3 length is 12 residues. The V end lost 2 bases, the J end lost 4 bases, and 6 bases lay between the germline ends. The CDR3 nucleotides are TGTGCCAGCAGTTTAACAGGGTACGAGCAGTACTTC. This encodes CASSLTGYEQYF.

This chain uses TRBV9 with TRBJ1-4; D might be TRBD1 (5 bases). Germline CDR1 SGDLS, CDR2 YYNGEE. The V and J ends lost 0 bases and 0 bases respectively, with 6 bases between them. CDR3 length: 15 amino acids. The CDR3 here is CASSVGQTTNEKLFF. In DNA form, the CDR3 reads TGTGCCAGCAGCGTAGGACAGACAACTAATGAAAAACTGTTTTTT.

The chain is built from TRBV30 and TRBJ2-5, with 8 bases that match TRBD2. Germline CDR1 and CDR2: GTSNPN and SVGIG (reference sequence). The CDR3 extends over 17 amino acids. Germline trimming cut 3 bases from V and 2 bases from J; bases unmatched to any gene: 14. The CDR3 coding sequence is TGTGCCTGGAGGTCCGGGACTAGGGGGATTTCTCAAGAGACCCAGTACTTC. Amino acid sequence: CAWRSGTRGISQETQYF. The whole variable domain, filled in from reference TRBV30 and TRBJ2-5, reads SQTIHQWPATLVQPVGSPLSLECTVEGTSNPNLYWYRQAAGRGLQLLFYSVGIGQISSEVPQNLSASRPQDRQFILSSKKLLLSDSGFYLCAWRSGTRGISQETQYFGPGTRLLVL.

CDR3 sequence reads: CASSSYGGGEAGELFF. The DNA for the CDR3 is TGTGCCAGCAGCTCCTACGGGGGGGGCGAGGCCGGGGAGCTGTTTTTT. The V call is TRBV7-9, the J call TRBJ2-2; TRBD2 matches 8 bases. The CDR3 is 16 amino acids. Germline CDR1 SEHNR, CDR2 FQNEAQ (reference sequence). V shed 4 bases, J shed 6 bases, and the junction held 10 bases outside the gene matches.

This chain links TRBV19 with TRBJ2-2, with 9 bases aligning to TRBD2. V trimming: 4 bases; J trimming: 4 bases; junction bases outside the gene matches: 7. CDR1 is LNHDA and CDR2 is SQIVND in the germline V gene (reference sequence). The CDR3 extends over 16 amino acids. The CDR3 DNA sequence: TGTGCCAGTAGTACCCTTAGCGGGAGAGTCACCGGGGAGCTGTTTTTT. As protein: CASSTLSGRVTGELFF. Combining the CDR3 with reference TRBV19 and TRBJ2-2 gives the whole variable domain DGGITQSPKYLFRKEGQNVTLSCEQNLNHDAMYWYRQDPGQGLRLIYYSQIVNDFQKGDIAEGYSVSREKKESFPLTVTSAQKNPTAFYLCASSTLSGRVTGELFFGEGSRLTVL.

The chain couples TRBV5-4 to TRBJ1-2, with 7 bases identical to TRBD1. J gave up 0 bases and V 0 bases, and 5 bases lay outside the gene matches. CDR3 size: 16 residues. CDR1 is SGHNT, CDR2 YYREEE, per germline (reference sequence). The CDR3 coding sequence is TGTGCCAGCAGCTTGGGGTCCGGGACAGCTAACTATGGCTACACCTTC. This sequence encodes CASSLGSGTANYGYTF.

The gene calls are TRBV7-8 and TRBJ1-2; D not resolved. The CDR3 loop spans 14 amino acids. The V gene's germline CDR1 is SGHVS and CDR2 FQNEAQ. The V end lost 0 bases, the J end lost 4 bases, and 9 bases lay between the germline ends. In DNA form, the CDR3 reads TGTGCCAGCAGCTTAGCGTTGACAAGCTATGGCTACACCTTC. This sequence encodes CASSLALTSYGYTF.

V is TRBV7-9 and J is TRBJ2-7; TRBD1 is a possible D gene (6 bases). The CDR3 has 12 amino acids. Trimming pared 5 bases from V and 3 bases from J, leaving 8 bases between. Looked up from germline, CDR1 is SEHNR and CDR2 is FQNEAQ (reference sequence). In DNA, the CDR3 is TGTGCCAGCAGCGAACAGGGCTACGAGCAGTACTTC. It yields the protein CASSEQGYEQYF.

CDR3 in DNA: TGTGCCAGCAGCCAAGATGGGGGGGGAAAAGCTTTCTTT. Translating gives CASSQDGGGKAFF. The V gene is TRBV3-1 (or the pseudogene TRBV3-2), the J gene TRBJ1-1, with a tentative D call TRBD1 (5 bases). The CDR3 totals 13 residues. Trimming stripped 0 bases from V and 9 bases from J, with 11 bases between. Germline values: CDR1 LGHDT, CDR2 YNNKEL (reference sequence).

This clone was detected only once. The chain combines TRBV5-1 with TRBJ1-3; possibly TRBD1 for D (6 bases). The CDR3 length is 15 residues. V lost 5 bases and J lost 0, with 12 bases in between. CDR1 and CDR2 from the germline V gene are SGHRS and YFSETQ. The CDR3 DNA reads as TGCGCCAGCAGTTTTGGACAGAGCTCTGGAAACACCATATATTTT. Protein sequence: CASSFGQSSGNTIYF.

The rearrangement uses TRBV9 and TRBJ2-5; TRBD2 aligns across 9 bases. This CDR3 region has 16 residues. V lost 4 bases to trimming and J lost 1 base; unmatched junction nucleotides: 8. CDR1 and CDR2 from the germline V gene are SGDLS and YYNGEE. CDR3 region: CASSHSTSGVQETQYF. The CDR3 bases are TGTGCCAGCAGCCATTCGACTAGCGGCGTCCAAGAGACCCAGTACTTC.

The V and J genes are TRBV18 and TRBJ1-4, with D perhaps TRBD1 (6 bases). Trimming shortened V by 1 base and J by 5 bases, and 11 bases separated the two germline ends. Per the germline V gene, CDR1 is KGHSH and CDR2 is LQKENI. The CDR3 covers 15 residues. CDR3 sequence: CASSPQQGSNEKLFF. In DNA form, the CDR3 reads TGTGCCAGCTCACCACAGCAGGGGTCAAATGAAAAACTGTTTTTT. Full variable domain (outside the CDR3, taken from reference TRBV18 and TRBJ1-4): NAGVMQNPRHLVRRRGQEARLRCSPMKGHSHVYWYRQLPEEGLKFMVYLQKENIIDESGMPKERFSAEFPKEGPSILRIQQVVRGDSAAYFCASSPQQGSNEKLFFGSGTQLSVL.

The sample holds one count of this clone. The rearrangement links TRBV5-1 to TRBJ2-3, with TRBD2 as a possible D gene (6 bases). The CDR3 sequence is 16 residues long. Germline V gene sequence: CDR1 SGHRS, CDR2 YFSETQ. The V gene lost 4 bases and the J gene lost 0 bases, with 15 bases spanning the gap. The CDR3 region has the DNA TGCGCCAGCAGCATTCGTCCGGGGGAGAGCACAGATACGCAGTATTTT. This translates into CASSIRPGESTDTQYF.

This chain links TRBV10-2 with TRBJ2-1; 12 bases are a match to TRBD2. The CDR3 has 18 amino acids. Germline CDR1 reads WSHSY; CDR2 reads SAAADI. The V segment lost 2 bases and the J segment 7 bases; nucleotides outside the gene matches: 12. CDR3 coding DNA: TGCGCCAGCAGTGAGCCCACCTCTAGCGGGAGGGCCAAGAATGAGCAGTTCTTC. Encoded protein: CASSEPTSSGRAKNEQFF.

This clone was counted between two and nine times. The chain combines TRBV7-6 with TRBJ2-2, with 9 bases identical to TRBD1. The CDR3 covers 15 residues. With 5 bases clipped from V and 4 bases from J, the junction kept 5 bases outside the gene matches. Looked up from germline, CDR1 is SGHVS and CDR2 is FNYEAQ. CDR3: CASSLQGAGTGELFF. CDR3 in DNA: TGTGCCAGCAGCCTACAGGGGGCGGGCACCGGGGAGCTGTTTTTT.

This clone was recorded once. V usage is TRBV27 and J usage is TRBJ2-1, with a weak D call TRBD1 (6 bases). The V end lost 2 bases, the J end lost 11 bases, and 16 bases lay between the germline ends. This CDR3 region has 14 residues. Per the germline V gene, CDR1 is MNHEY and CDR2 is SMNVEV (reference sequence). CDR3 protein: CASSLDYHQGKQFF. The CDR3 DNA follows: TGTGCCAGCAGTTTAGATTATCACCAGGGGAAGCAGTTCTTC.

The gene calls are TRBV19 and TRBJ1-1; TRBD1 aligns across 12 bases. The CDR3 is 16 amino acids. V was pared by 4 bases and J by 2 bases, with 5 bases of the junction left unmatched. CDR1 and CDR2 (germline): LNHDA, SQIVND (reference sequence). CDR3 DNA: TGTGCCAGTAGTAGAGGAGGGACAGGGGGCAACACTGAAGCTTTCTTT. Translating gives CASSRGGTGGNTEAFF.

This chain connects TRBV7-9 to TRBJ1-1; 7 bases are shared with TRBD1. The CDR3 is 14 amino acids. V was pared by 6 bases and J by 4 bases, with 8 bases of the junction left unmatched. CDR1 SEHNR and CDR2 FQNEAQ come from the germline V gene (reference sequence). The CDR3 nucleotides read TGTGCCAGCAGACAAACAGGGGACAGCACTGAAGCTTTCTTT. Translation: CASRQTGDSTEAFF.